Listed below are T cell receptor beta chains from one sample, sequenced in a study of Graves' ophthalmopathy and Graves' hyperthyroidism. One entry per CDR3 protein, called by TCRdb with MiXCR from the multiplex PCR reads. The sample lists under 400,000 distinct CDR3 sequences, 15% to 20% occurring once. Sequencing was done on a sample of peripheral blood. The receptors stem from an adult man with Graves' ophthalmopathy. Each CDR3 is given with its conserved first and last residue. Each record gives: J gene, D gene, V gene, clone size, CDR3 DNA, CDR3 protein. A D gene is named only where the DNA matches it firmly. A row's size may be missing; if present it is once, few, many or a size class.

TRBJ2-5 TRBD2 TRBV7-9 many TGTGCCAGCAGCACCCGAGGTAGCGGGAGGGAAGGAGAGACCCAGTACTTC CASSTRGSGREGETQYF
TRBJ2-2 NA TRBV4-2 NA TGTGCCAGCAGCCCCCCGGGACGGAAGAACACCGGGGAGCTGTTTTTT CASSPPGRKNTGELFF
TRBJ1-1 NA TRBV3-1 many TGTGCCAGCAGCCCCTCGACAGTTATGAACACTGAAGCTTTCTTT CASSPSTVMNTEAFF
TRBJ2-7 NA TRBV6-2/TRBV6-3 once TGTGCCAGCAGAGGATCCTCAACCTACGAGCAGTACTTC CASRGSSTYEQYF
TRBJ1-5 NA TRBV19 many TGTGCCAGTATGGCAGGGGACTGGCAGCCCCAGCATTTT CASMAGDWQPQHF
TRBJ2-5 NA TRBV9 many TGTGCCAGCAGCGCCGGGACCCCGGTAGGGGAGACCCAGTACTTC CASSAGTPVGETQYF
TRBJ1-1 NA TRBV11-2 few TGTGCCAGTCTCTTCGGGGGGACGAACACTGAAGCTTTCTTT CASLFGGTNTEAFF
TRBJ2-5 NA TRBV5-1 many TGCGCCAGCAGCACCCTCCGGGAGACCCAGTACTTC CASSTLRETQYF
TRBJ2-2 NA TRBV30 many TGTGCCTGGAGGACGGACCCCGGGGAGCTGTTTTTT CAWRTDPGELFF
TRBJ1-5 NA TRBV6-1 few TGTGCCAGCAGTCCCGGGATAGGCTTCAATCAGCCCCAGCTTTTT CASSPGIGFNQPQLF
TRBJ2-7 NA TRBV20-1 NA TGCAGTGCTAGGCGTCAGACCTACGAGCAGTACTTC CSARRQTYEQYF
TRBJ2-3 NA TRBV9 many TGTGCCAGCAGCGTAGGGGGGGCTAGCACAGATACGCAGTATTTT CASSVGGASTDTQYF
TRBJ1-3 NA TRBV14 many TGTGCCAGCAGCCAAGATCGGGTCTCTGGAAACACCATATATTTT CASSQDRVSGNTIYF
TRBJ1-1 NA TRBV11-2 many TGTGCCAGCAGCACCGCAGGGAACACTGAAGCTTTCTTT CASSTAGNTEAFF
TRBJ1-1 TRBD1 TRBV15 many TGTGCCACCGTTGACAGGGACAGGAACACTGAAGCTTTCTTT CATVDRDRNTEAFF
TRBJ2-5 NA TRBV3-1 few TGTGCCAGCAGCCGAGCCGGCCTAGCGCATCAAGAGACCCAGTACTTC CASSRAGLAHQETQYF
TRBJ2-5 TRBD1 TRBV6-5 many TGTGCCAGCAGTTTTCCGGGACAGCAAGAGACCCAGTACTTC CASSFPGQQETQYF
TRBJ2-5 TRBD2 TRBV9 few TGTGCCAGCAGCCTCTCCGGGACTAGCGGGGAGACCCAGTACTTC CASSLSGTSGETQYF
TRBJ2-7 TRBD1 TRBV24-1 many TGTGCCACCAGTCGACAGGGTGGCGAGCAGTACTTC CATSRQGGEQYF
TRBJ2-5 NA TRBV7-2 many TGTGCCAGCAGCTTAGGTATAGGGATACAGACCCAGTACTTC CASSLGIGIQTQYF
TRBJ2-2 TRBD2 TRBV6-5 many TGTGCCAGCGGTTCGGGGAGGGCCGGGCCACAGGAGCTGTTTTTT CASGSGRAGPQELFF
TRBJ1-2 TRBD1 TRBV6-1 NA TGTGCCAGCAGGCGGACAGGGGAATATAACTATGGCTACACCTTC CASRRTGEYNYGYTF
TRBJ2-5 TRBD2 TRBV11-2 many TGTGCCAGCAGCTATCTAGCGGGGGTACAAGAGACCCAGTACTTC CASSYLAGVQETQYF
TRBJ1-1 NA TRBV18 many TGTGCCAGCTCACCCCGGCCAGGGGCTGATGACACTGAAGCTTTCTTT CASSPRPGADDTEAFF
TRBJ1-2 NA TRBV9 many TGTGCCAGCAGCCCCCGGCTAACGGGCTACGATGGCTACACCTTC CASSPRLTGYDGYTF
TRBJ2-7 NA TRBV24-1 many TGTGCCACCAGTGGCCCGGGCCGAAGTAGCGAGCAGTACTTC CATSGPGRSSEQYF
TRBJ2-5 NA TRBV6-5 many TGTGCCAGCAGCCCAGACGGACTCCAAGAGACCCAGTACTTC CASSPDGLQETQYF
TRBJ2-2 NA TRBV11-2 many TGTGCCAGCAGCTTAGATCTGGTTACCGGGGAGCTGTTTTTT CASSLDLVTGELFF
TRBJ2-5 TRBD1 TRBV2 many TGTGCCAGCATGATAGGACAGGGAGGTTTTGAGACCCAGTACTTC CASMIGQGGFETQYF
TRBJ1-2 NA TRBV2 many TGTGCCAGCAGTGAAGGTCCCAGGGGAAGGGGCTACACCTTC CASSEGPRGRGYTF
TRBJ1-5 NA TRBV6-2/TRBV6-3 many TGTGCCAGCAGGGCCCTTGGGAATAGCAATCAGCCCCAGCATTTT CASRALGNSNQPQHF
TRBJ2-5 TRBD1 TRBV12-3/TRBV12-4 many TGTGCCAGCAGGACCGGGACAGGGGGCGTCGAGACCCAGTACTTC CASRTGTGGVETQYF
TRBJ1-2 NA TRBV6-1 many TGTGCCACCATATCTGGGGGGCGCCCACGTGGCTACACCTTC CATISGGRPRGYTF
TRBJ2-7 NA TRBV7-8 many TGTGCCAGCAGCTTACTAGGGGCGGAGTACGAGCAGTACTTC CASSLLGAEYEQYF
TRBJ2-3 NA TRBV29-1 many TGCAGCGTTGTACCGTACACAGATACGCAGTATTTT CSVVPYTDTQYF
TRBJ2-2 NA TRBV18 NA TGTGCCAGCTCACCCACCGATCCGAACACCGGGGAGCTGTTTTTT CASSPTDPNTGELFF
TRBJ1-6 NA TRBV6-5 many TGTGCCAGCAGTTCCTACCGGGACATGGATTCACCCCTCCACTTT CASSSYRDMDSPLHF
TRBJ1-2 TRBD1 TRBV9 many TGTGCCAGCAGCGGCGGGACAGGGGCTGGCTACACCTTC CASSGGTGAGYTF
TRBJ2-5 TRBD1 TRBV30 many TGTGCCTGGAGTGACAGGGGGACACAAGAGACCCAGTACTTC CAWSDRGTQETQYF
TRBJ1-2 NA TRBV6-1 NA TGTGCCAGCTGGGCCGGGGACTATGGCTACACCTTC CASWAGDYGYTF
TRBJ2-7 TRBD2 TRBV7-2 few TGTGCCAGCAGACCGACTAGCGGGCCCTACGAGCAGTACTTC CASRPTSGPYEQYF
TRBJ1-3 NA TRBV12-3/TRBV12-4 NA TGTGCCAGCAGTGATCGGAGCTCTGGAAACACCATATATTTT CASSDRSSGNTIYF
TRBJ2-4 NA TRBV7-9 many TGTGCCAGCAGCTCAGGGCTTGAAAACATTCAGTACTTC CASSSGLENIQYF
TRBJ1-1 NA TRBV10-3 NA TGTGCCAGCCACGTACAGGGAGGCGCTGAAGCTTCCTTT CASHVQGGAEASF
TRBJ2-4 NA TRBV5-1 many TGCGCCAGCAGCTTGTTACAGGGTATGAAGGGGAACATTCAGTACTTC CASSLLQGMKGNIQYF
TRBJ1-6 TRBD1 TRBV20-1 many TGCAGTGGAACGGGACAGGGGAATTCACCCCTCCACTTT CSGTGQGNSPLHF
TRBJ2-7 NA TRBV12-5 many TGTGCTAGTGGTTTGATCCCGCAGGTTTACGAGCAGTACTTC CASGLIPQVYEQYF
TRBJ1-5 NA TRBV15 many TGTGCCACCAGCAGAGCCGGGTTCCCCCAGCATTTT CATSRAGFPQHF
TRBJ1-3 NA TRBV9 many TGTGCCAGCAGCGTAGACCCAACCTCTGGAAACACCATATATTTT CASSVDPTSGNTIYF
TRBJ2-7 NA TRBV29-1 NA TGCAGCGTTTTTGGCGCTTACGAGCAGTACTTC CSVFGAYEQYF
TRBJ1-2 NA TRBV6-1 many TGTGCCAGCACCCGGGAGGGGACGAACTATGGCTACACCTTC CASTREGTNYGYTF
TRBJ1-2 NA TRBV12-3/TRBV12-4 few TGTGCCAGCAGAATGGGAGGGTTTGGCTACACCTTC CASRMGGFGYTF